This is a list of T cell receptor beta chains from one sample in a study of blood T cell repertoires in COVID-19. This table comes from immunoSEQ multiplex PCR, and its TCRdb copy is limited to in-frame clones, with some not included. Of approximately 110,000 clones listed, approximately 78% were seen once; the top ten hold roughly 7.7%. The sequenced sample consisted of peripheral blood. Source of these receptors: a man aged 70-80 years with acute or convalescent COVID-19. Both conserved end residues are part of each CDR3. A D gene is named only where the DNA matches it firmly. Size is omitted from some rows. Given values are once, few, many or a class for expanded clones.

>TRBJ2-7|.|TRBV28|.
TGTGCCAGCAGACCAAGGTTGGGGGGAACCTACGAGCAGTACTTC
CASRPRLGGTYEQYF
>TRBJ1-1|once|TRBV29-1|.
TGCAGCGTATTCTACACTGAAGCTTTCTTT
CSVFYTEAFF
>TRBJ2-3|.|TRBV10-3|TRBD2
TGTGCCATCAGCGAACGGGGGGACGATACGCAGTATTTT
CAISERGDDTQYF
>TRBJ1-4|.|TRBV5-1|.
TGCGCCAGCAGACTTAATGAAAAACTGTTTTTT
CASRLNEKLFF
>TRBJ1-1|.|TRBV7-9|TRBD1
TGTGCCAGCAGCTTAGCGCTAGGGGGCGGTGAAGCTTTCTTT
CASSLALGGGEAFF
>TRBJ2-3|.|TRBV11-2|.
TGTGCCAGCAGCTTAGGCCGGGGAACACGTAAAGATACGCAGTATTTT
CASSLGRGTRKDTQYF
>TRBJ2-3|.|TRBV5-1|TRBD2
TGCGCCAGCAGGCAGGGCGGGGGGGCAAGCACAGATACGCAGTATTTT
CASRQGGGASTDTQYF
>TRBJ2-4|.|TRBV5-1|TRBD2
TGCGCCAGCAGCCGCCCGGGGGGGCGCGACAAAAACATTCAGTACTTC
CASSRPGGRDKNIQYF
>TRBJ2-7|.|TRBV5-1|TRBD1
TGCGCCAGCAGCTCCACCCACCGGGACAGCTCCTACGAGCAGTACTTC
CASSSTHRDSSYEQYF
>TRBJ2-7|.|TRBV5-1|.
TGCGCCAGCAGACAAGATGGCGAGCAGTACTTC
CASRQDGEQYF
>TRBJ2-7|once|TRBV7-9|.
TGTGCCAGCAGCCCGGCGGGCTACGAGCAGTACTTC
CASSPAGYEQYF
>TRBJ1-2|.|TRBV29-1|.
TGCAGCGCAGCAGGGTCGGCTAACTATGGCTACACCTTC
CSAAGSANYGYTF
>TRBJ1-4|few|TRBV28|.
TGTGCCAGCAGCACGGACAGATACAATGAAAAACTGTTTTTT
CASSTDRYNEKLFF
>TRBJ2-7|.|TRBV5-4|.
TGTGCCAGCAGCTTGGAGGGAGTCCCCGAGCAGTACTTC
CASSLEGVPEQYF
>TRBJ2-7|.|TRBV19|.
TGTGCCAGTAGTATAGCGCTAGCGCGTTCCTACGAGCAGTACTTC
CASSIALARSYEQYF
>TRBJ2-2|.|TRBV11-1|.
TGTGCCAGCAGCTTACTGGGGGAGCTGTTTTTT
CASSLLGELFF
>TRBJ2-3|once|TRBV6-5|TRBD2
TGTGCCAGCAGTTACTGGGGCGGGAGGGGGGATACGCAGTATTTT
CASSYWGGRGDTQYF
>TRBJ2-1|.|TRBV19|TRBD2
TGTGCCAGTGCTCCCGGGACTAGCGGGGTCAATGAGCAGTTCTTC
CASAPGTSGVNEQFF
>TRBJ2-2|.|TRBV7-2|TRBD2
TGTGCCAGCAGGCCGGGACTAGCGGGAATTAGTGCCGGGGAGCTGTTTTTT
CASRPGLAGISAGELFF
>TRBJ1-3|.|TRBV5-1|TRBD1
TGCGCCAGCACTCAGGGGGCTAATGGAAACACCATATATTTT
CASTQGANGNTIYF
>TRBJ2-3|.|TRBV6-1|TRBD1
TGTGCCAGCAGTGAAGCCCGACAGGGATTGGATACGCAGTATTTT
CASSEARQGLDTQYF
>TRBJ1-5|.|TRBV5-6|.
TGTGCCAGCAGCTTATATCCGGGTTATCAGCCCCAGCATTTT
CASSLYPGYQPQHF
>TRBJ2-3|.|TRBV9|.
TGTGCCAGCAGCGTAGGAGTTAGTACGACAGATACGCAGTATTTT
CASSVGVSTTDTQYF
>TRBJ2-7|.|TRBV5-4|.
TGTGCCAGCAGCTTGGGGGGTACAGGCGGGGTCTACGAGCAGTACTTC
CASSLGGTGGVYEQYF
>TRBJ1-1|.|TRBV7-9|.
TGTGCCAGCAGCCCCGGTCGGAGCACTGAAGCTTTCTTT
CASSPGRSTEAFF
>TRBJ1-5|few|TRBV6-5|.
TGTGCCAGCAGTCCAGACAAAATCAATCAGCCCCAGCATTTT
CASSPDKINQPQHF
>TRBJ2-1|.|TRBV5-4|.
TGTGCCAGCAGCTTGCAAGCGAATAACAATGAGCAGTTCTTC
CASSLQANNNEQFF
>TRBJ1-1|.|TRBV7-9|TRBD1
TGTGCCAGCAGCTTTTCCCCGGGACAGGGCACTGAAGCTTTCTTT
CASSFSPGQGTEAFF
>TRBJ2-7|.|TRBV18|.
TGTGCCAGCTCTTTGTTCGGCGGCGGGTCGAGCTCCTACGAGCAGTACTTC
CASSLFGGGSSSYEQYF
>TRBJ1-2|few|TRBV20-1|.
TGCAGTGCTAGTGCAGGGGTTGGCTATGGCTACACCTTC
CSASAGVGYGYTF
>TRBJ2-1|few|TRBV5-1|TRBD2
TGCGCCAGCAGCTTCGCGGGAGCAACCTACAATGAGCAGTTCTTC
CASSFAGATYNEQFF
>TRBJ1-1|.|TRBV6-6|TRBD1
TGTGCCAGCAGTTACAACGGACAGGGGACCACTGAAGCTTTCTTT
CASSYNGQGTTEAFF
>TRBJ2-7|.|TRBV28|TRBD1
TGTGCCAGCACCAGGACAGGGGTCAAGGACGAGCAGTACTTC
CASTRTGVKDEQYF
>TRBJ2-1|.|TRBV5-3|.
TGTGCCAGAAGCTATAGGGGCGGGGGCGGTAACAATGAGCAGTTCTTC
CARSYRGGGGNNEQFF
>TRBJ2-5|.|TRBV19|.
TGTGCCAGTAGTGAGTCGTCAGGGATCGGGACCCAGTACTTC
CASSESSGIGTQYF
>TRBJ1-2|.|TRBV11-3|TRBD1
TGTGCCAGCAGCCCCGGGACAGGGGATGGCTACACCTTC
CASSPGTGDGYTF
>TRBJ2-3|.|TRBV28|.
TGTGCCAGCAGTTTTCAGGGTTCAGATACGCAGTATTTT
CASSFQGSDTQYF
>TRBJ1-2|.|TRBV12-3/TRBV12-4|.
TGTGCCAGCAGCCCCAGGGGTAGCTATGGCTACACCTTC
CASSPRGSYGYTF
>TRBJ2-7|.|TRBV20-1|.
TGCAGTGCTAGATCGGGTCACGAGCAGTACTTC
CSARSGHEQYF
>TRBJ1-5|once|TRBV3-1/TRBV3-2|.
TGTGCCAGCAGCCTGGGGCCTTCAAATCAGCCCCAGCATTTT
CASSLGPSNQPQHF